This T cell receptor (beta chain) was observed in a study of blood T cell repertoires in COVID-19. Study-wide background: Sites across the United States, Italy and Spain contributed samples from acute and convalescent COVID-19. PBMCs, B-cell-depleted T cells, or T cells were the source of the cDNA or gDNA that made up the material.

As originally analysed: Amplified reference gene primers provided the basis for estimating nucleated cell counts. Sequenced by immunoSEQ multiplex PCR; TCRdb stores in-frame clones only, minus some. The DNA gave D and trimming, while V, J and clone size come from that table. The sample contains roughly 50,000 clones, 90% to 95% of which appear only once. Germline loops: CDR1 MNHEY, CDR2 SVGAGI. Trimming took off 0 bases at V and 4 bases at J, with 7 bases between the two ends. The CDR3 length is 14 residues. Specimen: peripheral blood. The chain uses TRBV6-5 and TRBJ1-3; tentative D call: TRBD1 (6 bases). This clonotype was obtained from a man aged 45-60 years with acute or convalescent COVID-19. CDR3 in amino acids: CASSYSGTGNTIYF. In DNA, the CDR3 is TGTGCCAGCAGTTACTCAGGGACAGGAAACACCATATATTTT.